This entry lists 19 T cell receptor beta chains sequenced from one sample in a study of T cell responses to AZD1222 COVID-19 vaccine. Some clones are missing from TCRdb's copy, which holds only in-frame ones; the method was immunoSEQ multiplex PCR. The data contain tens of thousands of clones, more than 70% of them singletons. The sample was peripheral blood, taken 28 days after the second AZD1222 dose. These receptor sequences come from an adult who received the AZD1222 COVID-19 vaccine.

The chain combines TRBV20-1 with TRBJ1-1; D is unresolved. The germline V gene has CDR1 DFQATT and CDR2 SNEGSKA (reference sequence). The length of the CDR3 is 11 residues. The germline V and J ends were trimmed by 5 bases and 1 base, with 5 bases remaining between them. CDR3 nucleotide sequence: TGCAGTGCTGTGACGAACACTGAAGCTTTCTTT. Its translation is CSAVTNTEAFF.

V is TRBV7-8 and J is TRBJ2-7, with 7 bases aligning to TRBD2. Germline CDR1 and CDR2: SGHVS and FQNEAQ. V dropped 0 bases and J dropped 2; count of bases not matched to a gene: 1. The CDR3 runs to 14 residues. The CDR3 DNA is TGTGCCAGCAGCTTAGCGGGGGGGGCCTACGAGCAGTACGTC. This gives the protein CASSLAGGAYEQYV.

The gene calls are TRBV9 and TRBJ2-3; the D gene is possibly TRBD1 (6 bases). The CDR3 extends over 15 amino acids. V lost 0 bases to trimming and J lost 5 bases, with 13 bases between them. Germline V CDR1 and CDR2: SGDLS, YYNGEE. The CDR3 nucleotides are TGTGCCAGCAGCGTAGGGGGGTTACAGGGAGATACGCAGTATTTT. Amino acids: CASSVGGLQGDTQYF. The full variable domain, completed using reference TRBV9 and TRBJ2-3, is DSGVTQTPKHLITATGQRVTLRCSPRSGDLSVYWYQQSLDQGLQFLIQYYNGEERAKGNILERFSAQQFPDLHSELNLSSLELGDSALYFCASSVGGLQGDTQYFGPGTRLTVL.

The chain couples TRBV6-6 to TRBJ2-7; 8 bases fit TRBD1. V shed 8 bases, J shed 1 base, and the junction held 4 bases outside the gene matches. Germline values: CDR1 MNHNY, CDR2 SVGAGI (reference sequence). This CDR3 spans 13 amino acids. CDR3 sequence (DNA): TGTGCCAGCCGAACAGGGGGGTCCTACGAGCAGTACGTC. Encoded protein: CASRTGGSYEQYV.

This clone came up once. This rearrangement joins TRBV6-1 to TRBJ2-3; unclear D gene. The CDR3 spans 16 residues. Per germline, CDR1 MNHNS and CDR2 SASEGT. Trimming took off 3 bases at V and 4 bases at J, with 17 bases between the two ends. The DNA for the CDR3 is TGTGCCAGCAGTGATCCCGGTGGGCCCTATGCAGATACGCAGTATTTT. This gives the protein CASSDPGGPYADTQYF.

This clone has only one observation. The V call is TRBV7-9, the J call TRBJ1-1; D gene uncertain. This CDR3 has 13 residues. V dropped 5 bases and J dropped 1 base, with 8 bases sitting between them. Germline CDR1 and CDR2: SEHNR and FQNEAQ (reference sequence). The chain's CDR3 is CASSPTTNTEAFF. The CDR3 region has the DNA TGTGCCAGCAGCCCAACAACGAACACTGAAGCTTTCTTT.

This clone was picked up a small number of times. The rearrangement links TRBV12-5 to TRBJ1-1; D possibly corresponds to TRBD1 (6 bases). Germline-derived CDR1 and CDR2 are LGHNT and FRNRAP. CDR3 length: 14 amino acids. Trimming removed 1 base from V and 1 base from J, with 7 bases in between. The CDR3 sequence is CASGLAQGNTEAFF. CDR3 nucleotide sequence: TGTGCTAGTGGTTTGGCACAGGGGAACACTGAAGCTTTCTTT. Looking up the rest from reference TRBV12-5 and TRBJ1-1 gives the full variable domain: DARVTQTPRHKVTEMGQEVTMRCQPILGHNTVFWYRQTMMQGLELLAYFRNRAPLDDSGMPKDRFSAEMPDATLATLKIQPSEPRDSAVYFCASGLAQGNTEAFFGQGTRLTVV.

In the case of this clone: A junction boundary mismatches the germline segment, possibly from a read error. This rearrangement joins TRBV11-2 to TRBJ1-4; 7 bases agree with TRBD1. Per germline, CDR1 SGHAT and CDR2 FQNNGV. This CDR3 is 15 amino acids long. The CDR3 here is CASSRERQGWVKMLF. Written as DNA, the CDR3 is TGTGCCAGCAGCCGCGAAAGACAGGGATGGGTAAAGATGCTTTTT.

The chain has TRBV9 and TRBJ2-7; 11 bases map to TRBD1. CDR1 is SGDLS and CDR2 is YYNGEE in the germline V gene. This CDR3 contains 15 residues. V was pared by 0 bases and J by 5 bases, with 4 bases of the junction left unmatched. CDR3 amino acids: CASSVEGQGVHEQYF. The DNA of the CDR3 is TGTGCCAGCAGCGTAGAGGGACAGGGGGTCCACGAGCAGTACTTC.

The V call is TRBV30, the J call TRBJ1-4; D is ambiguous. Germline lookup yields CDR1 GTSNPN and CDR2 SVGIG (reference sequence). This CDR3 has 16 amino acids. The V gene lost 0 bases and the J gene lost 3 bases, with 14 bases spanning the gap. The CDR3 sequence: CAWSVSSAWANEKLFF. The CDR3 nucleotides are TGTGCCTGGAGTGTTTCCTCGGCCTGGGCTAATGAAAAACTGTTTTTT.

V and J are TRBV4-3 and TRBJ1-2; 8 bases align to TRBD1. CDR1 is LGHNA, CDR2 YSLEER, per germline. The CDR3 has 15 residues. V shed 0 bases, J shed 8 bases, and the junction held 8 bases outside the gene matches. DNA for the CDR3: TGCGCCAGCAGCCAAGACGGACAGGGCGGAGGAGGCTACACCTTC. Protein sequence: CASSQDGQGGGGYTF.

This chain links TRBV5-1 with TRBJ1-2; tentative D call: TRBD1 (6 bases). This CDR3 is built from 15 residues. V gave up 0 bases and J gave up 0 bases, with 9 bases separating them. Germline-derived CDR1 and CDR2 are SGHRS and YFSETQ. Here the CDR3 DNA reads TGCGCCAGCAGCTTGGCCAGGGGTGCTAACTATGGCTACACCTTC. It is translated as CASSLARGANYGYTF.

The V call is TRBV6-6, the J call TRBJ1-2; no definite D call. V was shortened by 8 bases and J by 1 base, with 11 bases between the two germline ends. Germline V gene data show CDR1 as MNHNY and CDR2 as SVGAGI (reference sequence). The length of the CDR3 is 13 residues. CDR3 in amino acids: CASALVINYGYTF. The CDR3 DNA reads as TGTGCCAGCGCACTGGTAATTAACTATGGCTACACCTTC.

The chain combines TRBV18 with TRBJ1-1, with D unclear. CDR1 is KGHSH, CDR2 LQKENI, per germline. Trimming left V 2 bases short and J 3 bases short, with 16 bases between. The CDR3 totals 16 residues. The CDR3 DNA reads TGTGCCAGCTCACCAGGTCCGGAAAGGTTACACACTGAAGCTTTCTTT. Translation: CASSPGPERLHTEAFF.

This chain links TRBV7-3 with TRBJ2-2; no clear D. The ends were cut back, 5 bases at V and 5 bases at J, with 12 bases in the middle. CDR3 size: 14 residues. The V gene's germline CDR1 is SGHTA and CDR2 FQGTGA. CDR3 in DNA: TGTGCCAGCAGCGGTGGCAGTTCAACCGGGGAGCTGTTTTTT. Translation gives CASSGGSSTGELFF. The whole variable domain, remainder taken from reference TRBV7-3 and TRBJ2-2, is GAGVSQTPSNKVTEKGKYVELRCDPISGHTALYWYRQSLGQGPEFLIYFQGTGAADDSGLPNDRFFAVRPEGSVSTLKIQRTERGDSAVYLCASSGGSSTGELFFGEGSRLTVL.

The V and J genes are TRBV6-1 and TRBJ1-2; TRBD1 agrees at 11 bases. The germline CDR1 and CDR2 sequences are MNHNS and SASEGT. The CDR3 runs to 14 residues. The V and J ends lost 2 bases and 9 bases, in that order; junction bases with no gene match: 5. The CDR3 region is CASSEPGQGVRYTF. CDR3 bases: TGTGCCAGCAGTGAACCGGGACAGGGGGTTCGCTACACCTTC.

The V and J genes are TRBV19 and TRBJ2-1; a weak D match, TRBD1 (5 bases). Germline-derived CDR1 and CDR2 are LNHDA and SQIVND (reference sequence). CDR3 size: 16 residues. V was clipped by 4 bases and J by 0 bases, with 13 bases between them. CDR3 bases: TGTGCCAGTAGTAACCGACATGACAGCTCCTACAATGAGCAGTTCTTC. This encodes CASSNRHDSSYNEQFF.

This clone came up once. The chain combines TRBV5-5 with TRBJ2-3, with 8 bases aligning to TRBD2. The germline V gene encodes CDR1 SGHKS and CDR2 YYEKEE (reference sequence). J gave up 4 bases and V 1 base, and 11 bases lay outside the gene matches. This CDR3 has 17 amino acids. The CDR3 sequence is CASSLRPPGGGPDTQYF. The CDR3 DNA reads TGTGCCAGCAGCTTGAGACCACCGGGGGGGGGCCCAGATACGCAGTATTTT.

As regards this clone: One junction end disagrees with the germline gene, perhaps due to a read error. The CDR3 reads CSAVTGSEQNF. The CDR3 DNA is TGCAGTGCCGTGACAGGGAGCGAGCAGAACTTC. V usage is TRBV20-1 and J usage is TRBJ2-7, with 7 bases that match TRBD1. Germline V CDR1 and CDR2: DFQATT, SNEGSKA (reference sequence). The CDR3 length is 11 residues.